This TCR beta chain originates from a study of shared clonotypes between healthy human individuals. Study-level results: Sequencing depth was expected to affect clonotype sharing among donors.

J lost 7 bases, V lost 2 bases, and 3 bases had no gene match. CDR1 SGHRS and CDR2 YFSETQ come from the germline V gene. The CDR3 loop spans 14 amino acids. A note on this clone: The antigen is undetermined.

The healthy adult donors were HIV-negative and reported no recent acute infections or vaccinations. Produced via immunoSEQ multiplex PCR; TCRdb's table is partial and in-frame only. The data contain 2.5 million or so clones, about 92% of them singletons. This chain joins TRBV5-1 and TRBJ1-6, with 7 nucleotides matching TRBD1. This receptor was obtained from a man younger than 35 in good health. Sequenced input: naive CD4+ T cells sorted from blood. The sample's subset: CD45RA+ positively selected. CDR3 sequence (DNA): TGCGCCAGCAGCTTCGAACAGGGGAATTCACCCCTCCACTTT. Its protein is CASSFEQGNSPLHF.